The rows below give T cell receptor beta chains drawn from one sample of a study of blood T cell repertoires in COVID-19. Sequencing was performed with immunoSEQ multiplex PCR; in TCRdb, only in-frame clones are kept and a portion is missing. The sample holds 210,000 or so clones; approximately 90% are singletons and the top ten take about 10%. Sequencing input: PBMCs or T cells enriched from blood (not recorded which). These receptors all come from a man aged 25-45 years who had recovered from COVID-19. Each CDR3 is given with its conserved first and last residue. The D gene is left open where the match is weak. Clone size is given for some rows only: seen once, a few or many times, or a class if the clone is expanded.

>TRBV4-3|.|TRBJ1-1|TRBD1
CASSQQGAEAFF
TGCGCCAGCAGCCAACAGGGGGCTGAAGCTTTCTTT
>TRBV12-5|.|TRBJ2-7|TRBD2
CASGLAGGLETF
TGTGCTAGTGGTTTAGCGGGGGGCCTGGAAACCTTC
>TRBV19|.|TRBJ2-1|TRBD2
CASGTIMMDNEQFF
TGTGCCAGTGGGACTATTATGATGGACAATGAGCAGTTCTTC
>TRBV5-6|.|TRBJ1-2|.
CASSLGGSAYGYTF
TGTGCCAGCAGCTTGGGCGGTTCGGCATATGGCTACACCTTC
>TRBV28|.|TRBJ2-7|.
CASSLEFGEQYF
TGTGCCAGCAGTTTAGAGTTCGGCGAGCAGTACTTC
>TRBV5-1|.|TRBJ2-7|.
CASSSAPQGTYEQYF
TGCGCCAGCAGCTCCGCACCCCAGGGAACCTACGAGCAGTACTTC
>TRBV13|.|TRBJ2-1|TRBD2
CASIAGGGNEQFF
TGTGCCAGCATAGCGGGAGGAGGTAATGAGCAGTTCTTC
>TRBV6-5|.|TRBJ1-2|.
CASSYDRDIGGYTF
TGTGCCAGCAGTTATGACCGGGACATTGGCGGCTACACCTTC
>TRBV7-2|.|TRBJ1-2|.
CASSLESLYGYTF
TGTGCCAGCAGCTTAGAAAGCCTCTATGGCTACACCTTC
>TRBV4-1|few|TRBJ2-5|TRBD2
CASSQDGLAGVGETQYF
TGCGCCAGCAGCCAAGATGGCCTAGCGGGGGTTGGGGAGACCCAGTACTTC
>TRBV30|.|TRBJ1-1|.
CAWSVHPKKAFF
TGTGCCTGGAGTGTACACCCCAAAAAAGCTTTCTTT
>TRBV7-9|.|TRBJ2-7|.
CASSLYQDEQYF
TGTGCCAGCAGCTTGTACCAGGACGAGCAGTACTTC
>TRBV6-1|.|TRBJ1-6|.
CASSEQRIQVRLHF
TGTGCCAGCAGTGAGCAGAGGATACAGGTACGCCTCCACTTT
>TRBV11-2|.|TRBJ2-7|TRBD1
CASSQTPTGHYEQYF
TGTGCCAGCAGCCAGACACCGACAGGGCACTACGAGCAGTACTTC
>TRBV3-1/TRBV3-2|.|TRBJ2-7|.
CASSQLSNEQYF
TGTGCCAGCAGCCAACTTTCTAACGAGCAGTACTTC
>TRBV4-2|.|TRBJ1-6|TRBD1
CASSRFLQGASSPLHF
TGTGCCAGCAGCCGTTTTTTGCAGGGGGCATCCTCACCCCTCCACTTT
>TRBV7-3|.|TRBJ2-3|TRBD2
CASSPKTSGFGTDTQYF
TGTGCCAGCAGCCCCAAGACTAGCGGGTTTGGCACAGATACGCAGTATTTT
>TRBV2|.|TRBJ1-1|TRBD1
CASRRTGSNTEAFF
TGTGCCAGCAGGAGGACAGGGTCGAACACTGAAGCTTTCTTT
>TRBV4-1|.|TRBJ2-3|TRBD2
CASSQYTSGGTDTQYF
TGCGCCAGCAGCCAATATACAAGCGGGGGCACAGATACGCAGTATTTT
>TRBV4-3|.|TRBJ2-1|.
CASSQEIGGGDRNEQFF
TGCGCCAGCAGCCAAGAGATCGGCGGGGGGGACAGGAATGAGCAGTTCTTC
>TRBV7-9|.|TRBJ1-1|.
CASRPGTENTEAFF
TGTGCCAGCAGGCCCGGCACAGAAAATACTGAAGCTTTCTTT
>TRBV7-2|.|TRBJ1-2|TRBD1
CASSPDRARGYGYTF
TGTGCCAGCAGCCCAGACAGGGCGCGAGGATATGGCTACACCTTC
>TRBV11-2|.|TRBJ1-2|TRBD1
CASSPWTGGSYGYTF
TGTGCCAGCAGCCCGTGGACAGGGGGCTCCTATGGCTACACCTTC
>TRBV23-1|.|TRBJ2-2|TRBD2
CASSQSELAGTTGELFF
TGCGCCAGCAGTCAATCTGAGCTAGCGGGTACTACCGGGGAGCTGTTTTTT
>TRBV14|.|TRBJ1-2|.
CASANTWEGYTF
TGTGCCAGCGCTAATACCTGGGAGGGCTACACCTTC
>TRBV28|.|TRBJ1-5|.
CASRTRGVGGQPQHF
TGTGCCAGCAGGACCCGCGGGGTAGGTGGCCAGCCCCAGCATTTT
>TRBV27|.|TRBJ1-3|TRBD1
CASSLYSDRTSGNTIYF
TGTGCCAGCAGTTTATATTCGGACAGGACCTCTGGAAACACCATATATTTT
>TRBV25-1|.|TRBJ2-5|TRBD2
CASSEYKLVAGGPGTQYF
TGTGCCAGCAGTGAATATAAGTTGGTAGCGGGAGGGCCGGGGACCCAGTACTTC
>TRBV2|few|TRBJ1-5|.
CASIGGNLNQPQHF
TGTGCCAGCATCGGGGGGAACCTAAATCAGCCCCAGCATTTT
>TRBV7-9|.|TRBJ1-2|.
CASSSPREAHRF
TGTGCCAGCAGCTCCCCCCGTGAAGCGCATAGATTC
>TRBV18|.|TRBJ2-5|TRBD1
CASSAGTGRETQYF
TGTGCCAGCTCAGCCGGGACAGGGCGAGAGACCCAGTACTTC